These 16 T cell receptor beta chains came from one sample sequenced in a study of beta chain features in type 1 diabetes. Study conclusions and caveats: TCRB CDR3 length was moderately but significantly reduced in all four CD4+ subsets of Type 1 diabetes patients.

Their specific antigens are unknown. Investigators reverse transcribed all isolated RNA, so they sequenced expressed TCRB transcripts. Profiled with immunoSEQ multiplex PCR; TCRdb holds only in-frame clones, not every one. The sample lists approximately 50,000 clones, about 64% occurring once. The sample taken for sequencing was stem cell memory CD4+ T cells from blood. Receptors originate from a woman younger than 45 with type 1 diabetes.

This sequence joins TRBV2 and TRBJ1-5; 8 bases line up with TRBD1. The V gene end was trimmed by 11 bases and the J gene end by 6 bases; junction bases not matched to a gene: 15. The germline CDR1 and CDR2 sequences are SNHLY and FYNNEI. The CDR3 contains 15 residues. The chain's CDR3 is CAGTSGAGGPQPQHF. The CDR3 DNA reads as TGTGCCGGTACTTCCGGGGCAGGGGGCCCTCAGCCCCAGCATTTT.

The rearrangement links TRBV4-1 to TRBJ2-3; TRBD2 agrees at 14 bases. The junction had 13 bases not matched to a gene; V was cut back by 1 base and J by 4 bases. Germline CDR1 is MGHRA and CDR2 is YSYEKL. The CDR3 is 20 residues long. CDR3 region: CASSQVETILGLAGADTQYF. CDR3 DNA sequence: TGCGCCAGCAGCCAAGTCGAGACCATATTGGGACTAGCGGGAGCAGATACGCAGTATTTT.

The table lists this clone with a count of one. V gene TRBV2 combines with J gene TRBJ2-3; 8 nucleotides line up with TRBD1. V shed 6 bases, J shed 4 bases, and the junction held 6 bases outside the gene matches. CDR3 length equals 14 residues. CDR1 is SNHLY, CDR2 FYNNEI, per germline. Here the CDR3 reads CASRADRAPDTQYF. CDR3 DNA: TGTGCCAGCAGGGCGGACAGGGCCCCAGATACGCAGTATTTT.

This chain joins TRBV4-1 and TRBJ2-1; 12 bases agree with TRBD2. CDR1 and CDR2 (germline): MGHRA, YSYEKL. CDR3 length equals 17 residues. Germline trimming cut 1 base from V and 5 bases from J; bases unmatched to any gene: 6. The CDR3 DNA reads as TGCGCCAGCAGCCAAGGACTAGCGGGAGTGGGTCACAATGAGCAGTTCTTC. It encodes CASSQGLAGVGHNEQFF.

This clone was observed a few times. The chain joins TRBV28 to TRBJ2-1; D perhaps matches TRBD2 (5 bases). The CDR3 has 11 residues. The germline CDR1 and CDR2 sequences are MDHEN and SYDVKM. V was pared by 3 bases and J by 8 bases, with 5 bases between. The CDR3 loop reads CASSLRDEQFF. The CDR3 DNA reads as TGTGCCAGCAGTTTGAGGGATGAGCAGTTCTTC.

The chain recombines TRBV15 with TRBJ2-3; TRBD1 is a possible D gene (5 bases). The CDR3 length is 15 residues. The V and J ends lost 2 bases and 3 bases respectively, with 12 bases between them. CDR1 is LNHNV, CDR2 YYDKDF, per germline (reference sequence). CDR3 bases: TGTGCCACCAGCAGACCAGAGCAGGGTACAGATACGCAGTATTTT. Amino acids: CATSRPEQGTDTQYF.

The chain links TRBV19 to TRBJ1-5; D is undetermined. Germline V gene data show CDR1 as LNHDA and CDR2 as SQIVND (reference sequence). The V and J ends lost 1 base and 3 bases respectively, with 13 bases between them. This CDR3 is built from 16 residues. CDR3 region: CASSIVRGSNNQPQHF. CDR3 DNA: TGTGCCAGTAGTATAGTTCGAGGGAGCAACAATCAGCCCCAGCATTTT.

The chain is built from TRBV5-8 and TRBJ1-4, with TRBD1 matching over 8 bases. Germline V lookup: CDR1 SGHTS, CDR2 YDEGEE. The CDR3 is made up of 11 amino acids. V trimming: 4 bases; J trimming: 13 bases; junction bases outside the gene matches: 3. CDR3 in amino acids: CASSGQGGLFF. As DNA, the CDR3 is TGTGCCAGCAGCGGACAGGGAGGACTGTTTTTT.

V usage is TRBV28 and J usage is TRBJ1-5; D gene unclear. The CDR3 has 14 amino acids. Germline V gives CDR1 MDHEN, CDR2 SYDVKM. V lost 1 base and J lost 3, with 7 bases in between. For the CDR3, the DNA is TGTGCCAGCAGTTTATCAGGATACAATCAGCCCCAGCATTTT. It is translated as CASSLSGYNQPQHF.

CDR3 protein: CASSRGLAKSSYNEQFF. The CDR3 region has the DNA TGCGCCAGCAGCCGGGGACTAGCGAAGAGCTCCTACAATGAGCAGTTCTTC. This rearrangement joins TRBV4-1 to TRBJ2-1, with TRBD2 matching over 10 bases. The CDR3 runs to 17 residues. Germline V gene data show CDR1 as MGHRA and CDR2 as YSYEKL. Trimming at V came to 4 bases and at J to 0 bases, leaving 6 bases not matched to a gene.

V gene TRBV7-3 combines with J gene TRBJ2-5, with 12 bases identical to TRBD1. This CDR3 contains 15 residues. Losses at the gene ends were 5 bases for V and 5 bases for J; bases not matched to a gene: 6. Looked up from germline, CDR1 is SGHTA and CDR2 is FQGTGA. Here the CDR3 DNA reads TGTGCCAGCAGCCTCGGGACAGGGGGCGCGGAGACCCAGTACTTC. Its protein is CASSLGTGGAETQYF.

The chain has TRBV6-6 and TRBJ1-5, with TRBD1 identical over 7 bases. Germline V gene sequence: CDR1 MNHNY, CDR2 SVGAGI (reference sequence). The length of the CDR3 is 14 residues. V trimming: 4 bases; J trimming: 3 bases; junction bases outside the gene matches: 3. CDR3 in amino acids: CASSSTGNNQPQHF. The CDR3 DNA sequence: TGTGCCAGCAGTTCGACAGGGAACAATCAGCCCCAGCATTTT.

V is TRBV7-2 and J is TRBJ2-7, with D maybe TRBD2 (5 bases). The CDR3 covers 13 residues. The ends were cut back, 5 bases at V and 2 bases at J, with 10 bases in the middle. The germline CDR1 and CDR2 sequences are SGHTA and FQGNSA. DNA for the CDR3: TGTGCCAGCAGCCGTAGCGTACCCTACGAGCAGTACTTC. It translates to CASSRSVPYEQYF.

The rearrangement joins TRBV19 to TRBJ2-1; D might be TRBD1 (6 bases). There are 15 residues in the CDR3. Trimming removed 10 bases from V and 6 bases from J, with 22 bases in between. CDR1 and CDR2 (germline): LNHDA, SQIVND (reference sequence). CDR3 nucleotides: TGTGCCACCCTCCCGATGGGCAGGGGCCCCAATGAGCAGTTCTTC. Encoded protein: CATLPMGRGPNEQFF.

This clone was picked up one time. The chain uses TRBV5-1 and TRBJ2-3; 9 bases line up with TRBD2. Trimming removed 0 bases from V and 1 base from J; junction bases left unmatched: 0. The CDR3 loop spans 15 amino acids. Germline lookup yields CDR1 SGHRS and CDR2 YFSETQ. In nucleotides, the CDR3 is TGCGCCAGCAGCTTGGGGACTAGCGGCACAGATACGCAGTATTTT. Its translation is CASSLGTSGTDTQYF. Full variable domain (outside the CDR3, taken from reference TRBV5-1 and TRBJ2-3): KAGVTQTPRYLIKTRGQQVTLSCSPISGHRSVSWYQQTPGQGLQFLFEYFSETQRNKGNFPGRFSGRQFSNSRSEMNVSTLELGDSALYLCASSLGTSGTDTQYFGPGTRLTVL.

This chain links TRBV28 with TRBJ1-1; no reliable D call. Germline assignment: CDR1 MDHEN and CDR2 SYDVKM. The CDR3 totals 15 residues. The ends were cut back, 6 bases at V and 0 bases at J, with 14 bases in the middle. The CDR3 nucleotides read TGTGCCAGCAGCTTTTGGCCCCGCATGAACACTGAAGCTTTCTTT. It translates to CASSFWPRMNTEAFF.